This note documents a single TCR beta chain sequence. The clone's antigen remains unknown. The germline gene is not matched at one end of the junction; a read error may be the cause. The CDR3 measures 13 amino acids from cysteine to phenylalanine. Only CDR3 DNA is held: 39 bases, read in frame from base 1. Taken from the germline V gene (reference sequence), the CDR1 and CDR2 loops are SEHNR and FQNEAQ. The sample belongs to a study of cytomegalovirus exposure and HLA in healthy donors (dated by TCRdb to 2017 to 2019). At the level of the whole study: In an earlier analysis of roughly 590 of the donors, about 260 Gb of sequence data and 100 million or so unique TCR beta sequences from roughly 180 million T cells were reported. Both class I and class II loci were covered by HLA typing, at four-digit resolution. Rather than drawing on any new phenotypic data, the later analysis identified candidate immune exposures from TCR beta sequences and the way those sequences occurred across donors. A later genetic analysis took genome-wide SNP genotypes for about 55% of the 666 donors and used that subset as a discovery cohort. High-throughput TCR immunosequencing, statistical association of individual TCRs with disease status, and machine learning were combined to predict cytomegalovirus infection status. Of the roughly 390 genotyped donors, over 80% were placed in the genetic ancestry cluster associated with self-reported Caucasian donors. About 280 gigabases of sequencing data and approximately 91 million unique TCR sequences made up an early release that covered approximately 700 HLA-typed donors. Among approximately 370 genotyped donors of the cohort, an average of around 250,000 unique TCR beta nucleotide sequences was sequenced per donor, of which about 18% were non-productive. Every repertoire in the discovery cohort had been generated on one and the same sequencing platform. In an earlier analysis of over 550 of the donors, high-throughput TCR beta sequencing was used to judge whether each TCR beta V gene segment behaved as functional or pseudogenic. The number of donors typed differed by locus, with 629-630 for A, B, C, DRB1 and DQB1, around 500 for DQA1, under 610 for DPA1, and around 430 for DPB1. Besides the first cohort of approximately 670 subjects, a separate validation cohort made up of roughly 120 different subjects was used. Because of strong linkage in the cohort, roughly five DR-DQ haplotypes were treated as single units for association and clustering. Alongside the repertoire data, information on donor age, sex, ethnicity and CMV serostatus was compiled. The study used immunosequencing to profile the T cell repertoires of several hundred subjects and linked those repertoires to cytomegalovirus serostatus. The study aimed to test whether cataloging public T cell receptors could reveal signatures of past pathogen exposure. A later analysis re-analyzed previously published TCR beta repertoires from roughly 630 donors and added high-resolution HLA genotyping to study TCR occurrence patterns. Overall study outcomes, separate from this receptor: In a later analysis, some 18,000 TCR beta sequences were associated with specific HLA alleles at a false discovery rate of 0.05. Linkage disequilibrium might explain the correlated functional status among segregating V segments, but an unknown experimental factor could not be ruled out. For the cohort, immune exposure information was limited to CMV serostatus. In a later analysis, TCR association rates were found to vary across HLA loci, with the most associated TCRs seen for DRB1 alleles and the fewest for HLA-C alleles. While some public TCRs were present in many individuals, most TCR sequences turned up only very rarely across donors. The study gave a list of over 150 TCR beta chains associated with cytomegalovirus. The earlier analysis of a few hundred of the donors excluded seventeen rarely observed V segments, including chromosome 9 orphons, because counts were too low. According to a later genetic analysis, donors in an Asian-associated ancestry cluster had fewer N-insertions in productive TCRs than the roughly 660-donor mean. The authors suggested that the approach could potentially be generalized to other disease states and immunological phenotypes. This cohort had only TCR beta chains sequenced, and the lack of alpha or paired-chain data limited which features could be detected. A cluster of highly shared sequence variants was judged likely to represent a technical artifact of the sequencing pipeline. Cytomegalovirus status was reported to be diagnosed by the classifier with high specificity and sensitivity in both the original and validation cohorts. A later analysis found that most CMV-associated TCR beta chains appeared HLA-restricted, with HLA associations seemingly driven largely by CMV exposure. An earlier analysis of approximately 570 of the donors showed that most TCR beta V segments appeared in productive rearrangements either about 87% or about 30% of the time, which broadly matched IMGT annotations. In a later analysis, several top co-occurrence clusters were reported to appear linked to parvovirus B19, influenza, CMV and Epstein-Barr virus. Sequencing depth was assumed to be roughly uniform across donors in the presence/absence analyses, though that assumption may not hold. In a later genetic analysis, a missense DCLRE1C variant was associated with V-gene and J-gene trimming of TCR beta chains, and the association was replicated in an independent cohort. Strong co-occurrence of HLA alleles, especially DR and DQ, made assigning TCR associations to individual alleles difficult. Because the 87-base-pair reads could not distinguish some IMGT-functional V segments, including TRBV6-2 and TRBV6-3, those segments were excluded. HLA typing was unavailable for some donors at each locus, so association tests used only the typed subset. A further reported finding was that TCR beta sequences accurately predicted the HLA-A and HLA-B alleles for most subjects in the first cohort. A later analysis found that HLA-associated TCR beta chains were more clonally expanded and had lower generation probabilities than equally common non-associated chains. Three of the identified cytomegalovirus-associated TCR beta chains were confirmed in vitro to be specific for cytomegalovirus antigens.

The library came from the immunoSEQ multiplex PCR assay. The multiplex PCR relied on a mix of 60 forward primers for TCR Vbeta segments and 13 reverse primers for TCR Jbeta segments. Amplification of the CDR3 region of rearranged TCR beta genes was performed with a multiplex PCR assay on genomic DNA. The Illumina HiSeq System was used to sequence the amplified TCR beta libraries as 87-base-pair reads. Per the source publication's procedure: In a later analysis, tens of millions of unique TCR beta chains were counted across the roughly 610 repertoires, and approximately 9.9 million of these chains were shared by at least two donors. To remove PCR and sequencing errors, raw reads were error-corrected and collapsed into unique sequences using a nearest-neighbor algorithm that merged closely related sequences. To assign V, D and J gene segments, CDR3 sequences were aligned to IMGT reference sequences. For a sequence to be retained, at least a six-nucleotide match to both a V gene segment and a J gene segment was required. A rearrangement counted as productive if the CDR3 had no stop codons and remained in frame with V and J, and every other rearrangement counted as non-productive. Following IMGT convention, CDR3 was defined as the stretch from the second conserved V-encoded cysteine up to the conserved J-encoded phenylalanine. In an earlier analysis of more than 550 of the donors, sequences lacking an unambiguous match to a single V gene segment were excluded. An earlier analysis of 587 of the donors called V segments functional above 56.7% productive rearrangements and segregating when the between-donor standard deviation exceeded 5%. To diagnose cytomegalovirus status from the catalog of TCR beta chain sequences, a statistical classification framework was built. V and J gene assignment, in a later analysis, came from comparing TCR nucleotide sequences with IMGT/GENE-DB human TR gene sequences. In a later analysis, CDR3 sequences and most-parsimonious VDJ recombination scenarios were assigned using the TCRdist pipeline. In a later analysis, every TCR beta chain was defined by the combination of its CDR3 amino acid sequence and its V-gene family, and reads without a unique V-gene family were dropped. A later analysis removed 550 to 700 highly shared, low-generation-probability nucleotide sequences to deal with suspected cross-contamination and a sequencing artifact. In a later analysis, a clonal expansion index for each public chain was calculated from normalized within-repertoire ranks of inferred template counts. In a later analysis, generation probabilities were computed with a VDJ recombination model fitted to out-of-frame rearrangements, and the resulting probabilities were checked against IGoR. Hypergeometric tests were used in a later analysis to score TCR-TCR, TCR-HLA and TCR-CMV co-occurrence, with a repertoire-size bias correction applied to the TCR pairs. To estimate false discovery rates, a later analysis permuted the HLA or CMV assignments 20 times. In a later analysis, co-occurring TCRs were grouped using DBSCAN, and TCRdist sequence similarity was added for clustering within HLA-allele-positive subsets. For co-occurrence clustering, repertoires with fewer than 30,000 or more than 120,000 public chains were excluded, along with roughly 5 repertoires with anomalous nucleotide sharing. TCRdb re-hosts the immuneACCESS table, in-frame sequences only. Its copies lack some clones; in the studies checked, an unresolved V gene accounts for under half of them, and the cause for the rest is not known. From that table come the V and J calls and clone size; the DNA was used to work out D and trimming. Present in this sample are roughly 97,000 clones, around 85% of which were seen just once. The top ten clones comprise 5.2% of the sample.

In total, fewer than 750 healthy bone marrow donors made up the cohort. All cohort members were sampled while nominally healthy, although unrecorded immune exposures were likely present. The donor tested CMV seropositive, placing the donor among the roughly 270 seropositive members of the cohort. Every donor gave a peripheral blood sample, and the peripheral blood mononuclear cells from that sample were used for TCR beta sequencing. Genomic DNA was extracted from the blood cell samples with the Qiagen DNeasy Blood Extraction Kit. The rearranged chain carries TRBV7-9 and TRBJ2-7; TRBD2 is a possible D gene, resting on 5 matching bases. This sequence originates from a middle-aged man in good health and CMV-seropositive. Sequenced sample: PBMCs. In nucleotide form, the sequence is TGTTCCAGCAGCATGCCCGGGGACTACGAGCAGTACTTC. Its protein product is CSSSMPGDYEQYF. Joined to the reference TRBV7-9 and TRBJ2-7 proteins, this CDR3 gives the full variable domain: DTGVSQNPRHKITKRGQNVTFRCDPISEHNRLYWYRQTLGQGPEFLTYFQNEAQLEKSRLLSDRFSAERPKGSFSTLEIQRTEQGDSAMYLCSSSMPGDYEQYFGPGTRLTVT.